The text below deals with one TCR beta chain. The antigen is undetermined. The sample comes from a study of cytomegalovirus exposure and HLA in healthy donors. Points from the study as a whole: A further, later analysis showed that HLA-associated TCR beta chains (compared with equally common others) were more clonally expanded.

Use of 60 Vbeta and 13 Jbeta primers characterized the PCR. Sequencing used immunoSEQ multiplex PCR; TCRdb keeps in-frame clones, though not all of them. The sample has about 120,000 clones; 65% to 80% are singletons. This receptor was identified in a young man in good health and CMV-seropositive. The specimen sequenced was PBMCs.

CDR3 sequence reads: CASKIRQGGNQPQHF. In DNA form, the CDR3 reads TGTGCCAGCAAGATCAGACAGGGAGGCAATCAGCCCCAGCATTTT. The rearrangement joins TRBV6-5 to TRBJ1-5; 7 positions match TRBD1. V shed 7 bases and J 2 bases; nucleotides not matched to a gene: 8. The length of the CDR3 is 15 residues. CDR1 is MNHEY, CDR2 SVGAGI, per germline.